This T cell receptor beta chain was captured in a study of cytomegalovirus exposure and HLA in healthy donors. Study context: From donors who were HLA-typed, an early data release held approximately 80 million unique TCRs.

Study-wide findings and caveats: Immune exposure data for these donors was limited to CMV serostatus.

The PCR made use of 60 Vbeta and 13 Jbeta primers. Using immunoSEQ multiplex PCR, the repertoire was profiled, and TCRdb retains in-frame clones only, with some absent. Here the sample spans around 130,000 clones, about four fifths being singletons. Turning to this clone: Its antigen is currently unknown.

Per germline, CDR1 LNHDA and CDR2 SQIVND (reference sequence). V was pared by 7 bases and J by 5 bases, with 5 bases of the junction left unmatched. CDR3 length equals 14 residues. The origin of this receptor is a woman aged 40 to 50 in good health and CMV-seronegative. The chain combines TRBV19 with TRBJ1-5, with 10 bases aligning to TRBD1. Sample: PBMCs. The CDR3 region is CASNPTGGYQPQHF. CDR3 sequence (DNA): TGTGCCAGTAACCCGACAGGGGGCTATCAGCCCCAGCATTTT. The variable domain in full, with the rest retrieved from reference TRBV19 and TRBJ1-5, is DGGITQSPKYLFRKEGQNVTLSCEQNLNHDAMYWYRQDPGQGLRLIYYSQIVNDFQKGDIAEGYSVSREKKESFPLTVTSAQKNPTAFYLCASNPTGGYQPQHFGDGTRLSIL.